Each of the 12 T cell receptor beta chains below was sequenced from the same sample in a study of blood T cells in healthy people across ages (dated by TCRdb to the mid-2010s). Libraries were made using 5' RACE. Sequenced using an Illumina HiSeq 2500. A second PCR of about 7 to 12 cycles was performed with a sample-barcoded 5' primer and a J-beta primer mix. Using fastp trimming at Q25 and MiXCR clonotype assembly, TCRdb reanalyzed the public sequencing data and kept in-frame beta chains. A single entry per CDR3 protein holds the most common genes and DNA from its merged rows. Present in this sample are about 1.8 million distinct CDR3 sequences, roughly 49% of which were seen just once. The top ten constitute around 2.1% of the sample. The sequenced material came from blood. The source of these receptors is a woman aged 40 to 55 in good health.

V is TRBV19 and J is TRBJ2-4; TRBD1 agrees at 10 bases. There are 17 residues in the CDR3. Trimming took 10 bases from V and 0 from J; bases not matched to a gene: 12. The germline CDR1 and CDR2 sequences are LNHDA and SQIVND (reference sequence). The CDR3 here is CATQPGQGPLAKNIQYF. The CDR3 DNA sequence: TGTGCCACTCAACCGGGACAGGGGCCTTTAGCCAAAAACATTCAGTACTTC. Drawing the rest from reference TRBV19 and TRBJ2-4, the complete variable domain is DGGITQSPKYLFRKEGQNVTLSCEQNLNHDAMYWYRQDPGQGLRLIYYSQIVNDFQKGDIAEGYSVSREKKESFPLTVTSAQKNPTAFYLCATQPGQGPLAKNIQYFGAGTRLSVL.

This clonotype was found a few times. The rearrangement links TRBV4-1 to TRBJ2-5; no definite D call. The CDR3 is 14 residues long. Germline V CDR1 and CDR2: MGHRA, YSYEKL. Trimming took 3 bases from V and 1 from J, leaving 9 bases between them. This CDR3 reads CASSQFGGQETQYF. CDR3 DNA sequence: TGCGCCAGCAGCCAGTTCGGCGGCCAAGAGACCCAGTACTTC.

In regard to this clonotype: At one end, the junction sequence differs from germline, possibly due to a read error. The chain has TRBV6-5 and TRBJ2-3, with TRBD2 matching over 11 bases. Germline lookup yields CDR1 MNHEY and CDR2 SVGAGI. This CDR3 region has 17 residues. The CDR3 sequence: CASSYKRLAGGLDAQYF. CDR3 nucleotides: TGTGCCAGCAGTTACAAACGGCTAGCGGGGGGTTTAGATGCGCAGTATTTT.

The J gene is TRBJ2-1, the V gene TRBV4-3, with D perhaps being TRBD1 or TRBD2 (5 bases each). The germline V and J ends were trimmed by 0 bases and 7 bases, with 10 bases remaining between them. CDR1 and CDR2 from the germline V gene are LGHNA and YSLEER. CDR3 size: 14 residues. The CDR3 reads CASSQDIRENEQFF. The CDR3 DNA is TGCGCCAGCAGCCAAGATATCAGGGAGAATGAGCAGTTCTTC.

This clonotype has only a few counts. The gene calls are TRBV27 and TRBJ2-7; TRBD2 aligns across 8 bases. Germline V gives CDR1 MNHEY, CDR2 SMNVEV (reference sequence). With 5 bases clipped from V and 6 bases from J, the junction kept 15 bases outside the gene matches. There are 16 residues in the CDR3. Here the CDR3 reads CASSPGGQGVGSEQYF. The CDR3 DNA is TGTGCCAGCAGTCCGGGGGGGCAGGGCGTCGGGTCCGAGCAGTACTTC.

As concerns this clonotype: The junction and the germline gene differ at one end; a read error may be behind it. CDR3 residues: CASRGLTIYDEQFF. The CDR3, as DNA: TGTGCCAGCAGGGGACTAACAATCTACGATGAGCAGTTCTTC. The chain has TRBV7-2 and TRBJ2-1; 7 nucleotides match TRBD2. The CDR3 spans 14 residues. Germline V gene lookup returns CDR1 SGHTA and CDR2 FQGNSA.

This clonotype was detected a few times. This CDR3 reads CASFGGEDSRGNYGYTF. CDR3 DNA sequence: TGTGCCAGCTTTGGTGGGGAAGACAGTCGAGGGAACTATGGCTACACCTTC. The J gene is TRBJ1-2, the V gene TRBV7-9, with D perhaps TRBD1 (5 bases). Germline V gene sequence: CDR1 SEHNR, CDR2 FQNEAQ (reference sequence). V shed 8 bases and J shed 2 bases, with 24 bases lying between them. The CDR3 is 17 residues long.

V gene TRBV5-1 combines with J gene TRBJ2-1; D remains unclear. This CDR3 is 14 amino acids long. Germline assignment: CDR1 SGHRS and CDR2 YFSETQ. Deletions cut 0 bases from V and 10 bases from J, with 14 bases between. The CDR3 reads CASSLGLDRGEQFF. The CDR3 coding sequence is TGCGCCAGCAGCTTGGGTCTTGACCGTGGGGAGCAGTTCTTC.

The V call is TRBV20-1, the J call TRBJ2-3, with 7 positions matching TRBD2. The germline gives CDR1 DFQATT, CDR2 SNEGSKA (reference sequence). The CDR3 has 20 residues. V shed 3 bases, J shed 4 bases, and the junction held 25 bases outside the gene matches. CDR3 loop: CSASFPGLVVVTLLADTQYF. Here the CDR3 DNA reads TGCAGTGCTAGCTTTCCCGGACTAGTAGTGGTAACCTTATTGGCAGATACGCAGTATTTT.

The J gene is TRBJ2-5, the V gene TRBV20-1; weak D call: TRBD1 (6 bases). Trimming took off 0 bases at V and 2 bases at J, with 13 bases between the two ends. This CDR3 has 15 amino acids. Per germline, CDR1 DFQATT and CDR2 SNEGSKA (reference sequence). CDR3 in amino acids: CSAREMWTDQETQYF. Written as DNA, the CDR3 is TGCAGTGCTAGAGAAATGTGGACAGATCAAGAGACCCAGTACTTC.

The chain is built from TRBV24-1 and TRBJ2-3; either TRBD1 or TRBD2 may supply D (5 bases each). Germline-derived CDR1 and CDR2 are KGHDR and SFDVKD. This CDR3 comprises 16 residues. Trimming removed 1 base from V and 1 base from J, with 11 bases in between. The CDR3 DNA sequence: TGTGCCACCAGTGATTTTAGTAGGGGAGGCACAGATACGCAGTATTTT. Encoded protein: CATSDFSRGGTDTQYF.

The chain employs TRBV20-1 and TRBJ2-3, with a tentative D call TRBD2 (5 bases). The germline gives CDR1 DFQATT, CDR2 SNEGSKA (reference sequence). CDR3 length: 15 residues. V was clipped by 5 bases and J by 2 bases, with 17 bases between them. CDR3 nucleotide sequence: TGCAGTGCTCACCGGGCGGACGGGGTCACAGATACGCAGTATTTT. This sequence encodes CSAHRADGVTDTQYF.